This T cell receptor (beta chain) comes out of a study of blood T cell repertoires in COVID-19. For the study at large: T cells, B-cell-depleted T cells, or PBMCs provided the cDNA or gDNA that served as material.

CDR1 and CDR2 (germline): SEHNR, FQNEAQ (reference sequence). CDR3 length: 14 residues. Only in-frame clones appear in the TCRdb table, and some are missing; sequencing was by immunoSEQ multiplex PCR. The table lists 150,000 to 200,000 clones, 82% of them singletons. Turning to this clone: An end of the junction differs from the germline gene, which may be a read error.

This sequence was found in a woman aged 40 to 50 with COVID-19, enrolled during active disease. This chain joins TRBV7-9 and TRBJ1-3, with D possibly matching TRBD1 (5 bases). Sequencing input: peripheral blood. CDR3 loop: CASSIAGPGNTIYF. CDR3 DNA sequence: TGTGCCAGCAGCATAGCGGGGCCTGGAAACACCATATATTTT.